This T cell receptor (beta chain) was profiled in a study of T cells after posttransplantation cyclophosphamide. Overall study results and limits: TRB overlap between skin or GI tissue T cells and blood was limited. Donor CD8+ memory clones often dominated recipient blood repertoires at later times. TRB clonality was highly associated with recipient CMV seropositivity and reactivation.

Some clones are missing from TCRdb's copy, which holds only in-frame ones; the method was immunoSEQ multiplex PCR. The sample yields fewer than 35,000 clones, without any singletons. As concerns this clone: As yet, its antigen is unknown.

On the day of bone marrow donation, the related graft donor provided peripheral blood. Per germline, CDR1 SGDLS and CDR2 YYNGEE. The CDR3 has 17 amino acids. The V segment lost 4 bases and the J segment 5 bases; nucleotides outside the gene matches: 11. Source material: PBMCs. This receptor was obtained from a woman aged 30 to 39 in good health and a related stem cell transplant donor. V and J are TRBV9 and TRBJ2-1; 11 bases agree with TRBD2. The CDR3 is CASSPLGTSGPNNEQFF. The CDR3 bases are TGTGCCAGCAGCCCCCTGGGGACTAGCGGACCCAACAATGAGCAGTTCTTC.